A selection of T cell receptor beta chains follows, all from one sample in a study of blood T cells in healthy people across ages. Via MiXCR, TCRdb re-called the 5' RACE reads, giving one row per CDR3 protein. The data contain about 780,000 distinct CDR3 sequences, roughly 46% of them singletons. The sample taken for sequencing was blood. All receptors derive from an older man in good health. Both conserved end residues are part of each CDR3. D genes are given only for firm matches. Some rows mark clone size as missing; the rest say once, few, many or name a class of expanded clone.

>TRBV28|TRBJ1-1|NA|NA
TGTGCCAGCAGCCCCGCGGGGGCGCAATGGACTGAAGCTTTCTTT
CASSPAGAQWTEAFF
>TRBV29-1|TRBJ2-7|many|TRBD2
TGCAGCGTTGGTCTAGCGGGAATCTACGAGCAGTACTTC
CSVGLAGIYEQYF
>TRBV6-6|TRBJ2-3|few|NA
TGTGCCAGCAGTTACTCTTTCGAGCGGCCACACACAGATACGCAGTATTTT
CASSYSFERPHTDTQYF
>TRBV29-1|TRBJ2-7|NA|NA
TGCAGCGTTGATTCCCAGGGGGGTCACGAGCAGTACTTC
CSVDSQGGHEQYF
>TRBV25-1|TRBJ2-3|few|NA
TGTGCCAGCAGTGAATTCGGCACAGATACGCAGTATTTT
CASSEFGTDTQYF
>TRBV7-2|TRBJ2-1|few|TRBD2
TGTGCCAGCAGCTTAGGGAGCGGACTAGCGGGGTCTGAGCAGTTCTTC
CASSLGSGLAGSEQFF
>TRBV27|TRBJ2-1|few|TRBD2
TGTGCCAGCAGTTTGATAGCGGGAGTATACAATGAGCAGTTCTTC
CASSLIAGVYNEQFF
>TRBV6-5|TRBJ2-6|few|NA
TGTGCCAGCAGTTACTCATCAGTAAGCTCTGGGGCCAACGTCCTGACTTTC
CASSYSSVSSGANVLTF
>TRBV12-3/TRBV12-4|TRBJ2-1|NA|NA
TGTGCCAGCAGTTTTGGACCGCTTAATGTGCAGTTCTTC
CASSFGPLNVQFF
>TRBV20-1|TRBJ1-2|NA|NA
TGCAGTGCTAGAAGGCTGGGTCCCTATGGCTACACCTTC
CSARRLGPYGYTF
>TRBV12-3/TRBV12-4|TRBJ2-1|few|TRBD2
TGTGCCAGCAGTTTAGGAGCGGGAGGGCCGAGGGAGCAGTTCTTC
CASSLGAGGPREQFF
>TRBV4-1|TRBJ2-7|NA|NA
TGCGCCAGCAGCCATCCCACGGGACGCCTCGGGGTCTACGAGCAGTACTTC
CASSHPTGRLGVYEQYF
>TRBV6-6|TRBJ2-7|many|NA
TGTGCCAGCAGTTACGGCGTCAACTACGAGCAGTACTTC
CASSYGVNYEQYF
>TRBV29-1|TRBJ2-1|NA|NA
TGCAGCGTTGAAGGAACTGCGGGACGGCCATTGATGGATGAGCAGTTCTTC
CSVEGTAGRPLMDEQFF
>TRBV10-3|TRBJ2-2|NA|NA
TGTGCCATCAGTGAGTCGCCGGGGTCAAAAGCGAACACCGGGGAGCTGTTTTTT
CAISESPGSKANTGELFF
>TRBV11-1|TRBJ2-2|NA|NA
TGTGCCAGCAGCTTACTTCTCGCCGGGGAGCTGTTTTTT
CASSLLLAGELFF
>TRBV5-4|TRBJ2-1|NA|TRBD2
TGTGCCAGCAGCCCTTGGACTAGCGGGAGGAGGCGGTTCTTC
CASSPWTSGRRRFF
>TRBV6-1|TRBJ1-6|few|NA
TGTGCCAGCAGTGAAGCGCCCGGAAATAATTCACCCCTCCACTTT
CASSEAPGNNSPLHF
>TRBV7-3|TRBJ1-1|few|TRBD1
TGTGCCAGCAGCAAAGGACAGGGTACTGAAGCTTTCTTT
CASSKGQGTEAFF
>TRBV5-1|TRBJ2-3|once|TRBD2
TGCGTCAGCAGACTCGGACTAGCGGGAGCAGATACGCAGTATTTT
CVSRLGLAGADTQYF
>TRBV20-1|TRBJ2-5|NA|NA
TGCAGTGCTAGCTTGCCAGCCGGGGAGACCCAGTACTTC
CSASLPAGETQYF
>TRBV4-2|TRBJ2-7|few|TRBD2
TGTGCCAGCAGCCAAGAAATCGCGGGAGGAGCGGGGCAGTACTTC
CASSQEIAGGAGQYF
>TRBV14|TRBJ2-5|once|NA
TGTGCCAGCAGCCAATCCCCCTTACATGAGCAGTACTTC
CASSQSPLHEQYF
>TRBV7-2|TRBJ2-7|NA|NA
TGTGCCAGCAGCTGGACCGACAGCTACGTGCAGTACTTC
CASSWTDSYVQYF
>TRBV11-3|TRBJ2-5|NA|TRBD2
TGTGCCAGCAGCTTAGACCTTGCCCCATTACTAGCGGGAGTTGGGAATGAGCAGTACTTC
CASSLDLAPLLAGVGNEQYF
>TRBV7-2|TRBJ2-3|NA|TRBD2
TGTGCCAGCAGCGAAGCTAGCGGGGGGTCGTTCACAGATACGCAGTATTTT
CASSEASGGSFTDTQYF
>TRBV20-1|TRBJ2-2|few|NA
TGCAGTGCTAGGGTGGGACCTTCCACCGGGGAGCTGTTTTTT
CSARVGPSTGELFF
>TRBV7-2|TRBJ2-3|NA|TRBD2
TGTGCCAGCAGCCGGGGGGACGGCGGCACAGATACGCAGTATTTT
CASSRGDGGTDTQYF
>TRBV14|TRBJ1-2|NA|TRBD1
TGTGCCAGCAGCCCGGACAGGGCCCGCTACACCTTC
CASSPDRARYTF
>TRBV7-3|TRBJ1-1|few|NA
TGTGCCAGCAGCTTAGTTGTGAACACTGAAGCTTTCTTT
CASSLVVNTEAFF
>TRBV6-6|TRBJ2-7|NA|NA
TGTGCCAGCAGTTCATCGACAGGAACCACCTACGAGCAGTACTTC
CASSSSTGTTYEQYF
>TRBV5-1|TRBJ2-7|few|NA
TGCGCCAGCAGCCGCCTTGCGAATGGGCACTACGAGCAGTACTTC
CASSRLANGHYEQYF
>TRBV5-1|TRBJ2-1|many|TRBD2
TGTGCCAGCAGTCTGACTAGCGGGAGCTCCTACAATGAGCAGTTCTTC
CASSLTSGSSYNEQFF
>TRBV27|TRBJ2-1|many|NA
TGTGCCAGCAGTTTAGAGAAGAGCTCCTACAATGAGCAGTTCTTC
CASSLEKSSYNEQFF
>TRBV12-3/TRBV12-4|TRBJ2-5|few|TRBD2
TGTGCCAGCACTAGCGGGAGGGCCGGGGAGACCCAGTACTTC
CASTSGRAGETQYF
>TRBV7-9|TRBJ2-2|NA|NA
TGTGCCAGCAGGGCGTCGGGAATCACCGGGGAGCTGTTTTTT
CASRASGITGELFF
>TRBV20-1|TRBJ2-1|large|TRBD2
TGCAGTGCAGAAACTAGCGGGAGGGCCTATGAGCAGTTCTTC
CSAETSGRAYEQFF
>TRBV6-2/TRBV6-3|TRBJ2-1|few|TRBD2
TGTGCCAGCATCCCCGGGACTAGCCGGAATGAGCAGTTCTTC
CASIPGTSRNEQFF
>TRBV29-1|TRBJ2-1|NA|NA
TGCAGCACTTGGGTATGCGAGGATCAGTTCTTC
CSTWVCEDQFF
>TRBV7-2|TRBJ2-7|NA|NA
TGTGCCAGCGGTTCCCCCAACAGCCCCTACGAGCAGTACTTC
CASGSPNSPYEQYF
>TRBV6-2/TRBV6-3|TRBJ1-2|NA|NA
TGTGCCAGCACCGACTGGGCAGCAAAGCGTGGAGTATATGGCTACACCTTC
CASTDWAAKRGVYGYTF
>TRBV6-6|TRBJ2-3|NA|NA
TGTGCCAGCAGTTACGGCTCTAGCACAGATACGCAGTATTTT
CASSYGSSTDTQYF
>TRBV7-2|TRBJ2-3|few|NA
TGTGCCAGCAGCCCGGAGGGACGGAAATATACGCAGTATTTT
CASSPEGRKYTQYF
>TRBV6-1|TRBJ1-5|few|NA
TGTGCCAGCAGTGAAGCGCTCGGCAACCCCTACCAGCATTTT
CASSEALGNPYQHF
>TRBV7-8|TRBJ2-7|NA|TRBD2
TGTGCCAGCAGCGCAGGGTCTAGCGGGGGGGCGAGTCGACACGAGCAGTACTTC
CASSAGSSGGASRHEQYF
>TRBV6-1|TRBJ2-7|NA|TRBD2
TGTGCCAGCAGTGAAGCGGGGACTAGTTTCTACGAGCAGTACTTC
CASSEAGTSFYEQYF
>TRBV20-1|TRBJ2-1|NA|TRBD2
TGCAGTGCTAGACCACTAGCGGAGGCCTACAATGAGCAGTTCTTC
CSARPLAEAYNEQFF
>TRBV7-2|TRBJ2-7|few|NA
TGTGCCAGCAGCCGGGGGACTCTCTTCTACGAGCAGTACTTC
CASSRGTLFYEQYF
>TRBV15|TRBJ2-3|NA|TRBD1
TGTGCCACCAGCAGAGATCTGGCGGGACAGGGGGCAGCAGATACGCAGTATTTT
CATSRDLAGQGAADTQYF
>TRBV7-2|TRBJ2-3|NA|TRBD2
TGTGCCAGCAGCCAGACTAGCGGTTCAAGGCTTACGCAGTATTTT
CASSQTSGSRLTQYF